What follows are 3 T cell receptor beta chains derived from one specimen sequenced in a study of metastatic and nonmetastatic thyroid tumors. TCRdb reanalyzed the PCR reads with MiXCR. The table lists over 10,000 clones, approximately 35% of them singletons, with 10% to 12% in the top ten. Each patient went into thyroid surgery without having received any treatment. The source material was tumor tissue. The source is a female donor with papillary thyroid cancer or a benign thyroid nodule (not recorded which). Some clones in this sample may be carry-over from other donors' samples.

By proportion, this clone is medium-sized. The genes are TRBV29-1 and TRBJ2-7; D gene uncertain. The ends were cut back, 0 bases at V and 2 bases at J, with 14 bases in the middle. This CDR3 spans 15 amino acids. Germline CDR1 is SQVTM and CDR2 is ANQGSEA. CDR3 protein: CSVEDRGGTTYEQYF. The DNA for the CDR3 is TGCAGCGTTGAAGATCGTGGCGGCACGACCTACGAGCAGTACTTC.

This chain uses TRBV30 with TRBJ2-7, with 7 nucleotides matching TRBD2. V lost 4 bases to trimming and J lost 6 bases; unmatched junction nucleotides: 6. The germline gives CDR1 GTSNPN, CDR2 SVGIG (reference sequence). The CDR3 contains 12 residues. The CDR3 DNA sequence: TGTGCCTGGAACGGGGGGAGGGGCGAGCAGTACTTC. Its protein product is CAWNGGRGEQYF.

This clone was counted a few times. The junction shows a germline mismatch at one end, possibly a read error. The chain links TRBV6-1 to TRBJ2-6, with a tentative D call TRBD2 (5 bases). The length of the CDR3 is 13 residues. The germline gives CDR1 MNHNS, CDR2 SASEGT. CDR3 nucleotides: TGTGCCAGCAGTGAAAAGGATCGGACGCTACTAGTTTTC. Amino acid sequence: CASSEKDRTLLVF.